This T cell receptor (beta chain) derives from a study of T-cell reconstitution after alpha-beta-depleted transplantation in children. This clonotype was seen a few times. The library targeted TCRbeta and was prepared with unique molecular identifiers. Each CDR3 protein gets one entry after TCRdb re-called the PCR reads with MiXCR. Of about 340,000 distinct CDR3 sequences listed, about a tenth were seen once; the top ten hold about 2.3%. The sequencing used PBMCs from the stem cell graft donor, collected from the stem cell graft. The clonotype comes from a human donor who donated a stem cell graft to a child with acute lymphoblastic leukemia.

DNA of the CDR3: TGCAGCGTCTTTAGGGCGCACAATGAGCAGTTCTTC. It is translated as CSVFRAHNEQFF. The rearrangement uses TRBV29-1 and TRBJ2-1, with D hard to call. CDR3 length: 12 residues. Germline CDR1 and CDR2: SQVTM and ANQGSEA. V dropped 6 bases and J dropped 5 bases, with 11 bases sitting between them.